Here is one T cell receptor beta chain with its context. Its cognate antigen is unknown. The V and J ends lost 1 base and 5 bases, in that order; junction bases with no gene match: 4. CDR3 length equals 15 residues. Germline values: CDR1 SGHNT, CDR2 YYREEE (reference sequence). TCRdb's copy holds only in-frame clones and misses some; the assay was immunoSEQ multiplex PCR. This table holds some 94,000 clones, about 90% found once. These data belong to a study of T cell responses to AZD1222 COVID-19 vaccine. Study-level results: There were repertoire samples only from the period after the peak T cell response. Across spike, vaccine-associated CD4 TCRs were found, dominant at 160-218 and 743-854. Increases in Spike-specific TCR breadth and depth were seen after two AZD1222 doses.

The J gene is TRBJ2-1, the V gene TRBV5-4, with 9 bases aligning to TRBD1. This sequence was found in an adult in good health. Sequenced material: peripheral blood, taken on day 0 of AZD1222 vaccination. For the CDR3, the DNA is TGTGCCAGCAGCTTGTTAGGACAGGGGAACAATGAGCAGTTCTTC. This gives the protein CASSLLGQGNNEQFF.